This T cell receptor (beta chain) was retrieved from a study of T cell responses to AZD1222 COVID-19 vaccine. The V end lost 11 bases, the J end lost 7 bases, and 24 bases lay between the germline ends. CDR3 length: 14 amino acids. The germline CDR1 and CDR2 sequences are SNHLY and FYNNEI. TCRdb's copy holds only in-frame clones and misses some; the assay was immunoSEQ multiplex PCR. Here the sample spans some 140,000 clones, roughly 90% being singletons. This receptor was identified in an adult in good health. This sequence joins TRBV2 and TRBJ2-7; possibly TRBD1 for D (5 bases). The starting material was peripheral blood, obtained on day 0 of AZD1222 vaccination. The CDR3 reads CARQAGFNFREQYF. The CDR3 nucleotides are TGTGCCCGACAAGCAGGGTTCAACTTTAGGGAGCAGTACTTC.